The TCR beta chain described here comes from a study of T-cell reconstitution after alpha-beta-depleted transplantation in children. This clonotype has a count of ten or more. The CDR3 runs 15 residues. V dropped 4 bases and J dropped 6 bases, with 21 bases sitting between them. CDR1 is DFQATT and CDR2 is SNEGSKA in the germline V gene (reference sequence). Unique molecular identifiers were built into the TCRbeta library. TCRdb re-called the PCR reads through MiXCR, storing one row per CDR3 protein. The profile shows nearly 550,000 distinct CDR3 sequences, approximately 20% of them singletons. This TCR was recovered from a human donor who donated a stem cell graft to a child with acute lymphoblastic leukemia. The V call is TRBV20-1, the J call TRBJ1-1, with a weak D call TRBD1 (5 bases). Sequenced material: PBMCs from the stem cell graft donor, taken from the stem cell graft. The CDR3 loop reads CSAKPRAGYRSEAFF. In DNA form, the CDR3 reads TGCAGTGCTAAACCTCGTGCAGGGTATAGGTCTGAAGCTTTCTTT.